One sample yielded the 7 T cell receptor beta chains listed below, sequenced in a study of CD8+CD57+ T cells in acquired aplastic anemia. Patients picked for sequencing had shown CD8+CD57+ cell expansion detected by flow cytometry. The TCR beta profiling, which covered VDJ combination and CDR3 sequence, was carried out using genomic DNA as the template. Each CDR3 protein is one row after TCRdb ran MiXCR on the reads. The sample has about 470,000 distinct CDR3 sequences; less than 35% are singletons. Source material: sorted CD4+, CD8+, or CD8+CD57+ T cells (not recorded which) from PBMCs. The source of these receptors is a human donor with aplastic anemia.

On this clonotype itself: Given a much more abundant clone one base away, this may be a read error. V usage is TRBV20-1 and J usage is TRBJ2-3; possible D gene TRBD2, 5 bases. The CDR3 totals 11 residues. The V end lost 6 bases, the J end lost 8 bases, and 12 bases lay between the germline ends. Germline CDR1 is DFQATT and CDR2 is SNEGSKA (reference sequence). The CDR3 DNA is TGCAGTGCGTCTAGCCCAGGTACGCAGTATTTT. Protein: CSASSPGTQYF.

The chain combines TRBV19 with TRBJ1-5; 10 bases agree with TRBD1. Looked up from germline, CDR1 is LNHDA and CDR2 is SQIVND (reference sequence). V trimming: 3 bases; J trimming: 0 bases; junction bases outside the gene matches: 11. The CDR3 sequence is 19 residues long. The DNA for the CDR3 is TGTGCCAGTAGTATTTTCAATGGACAGGGGGAGTATAGCAATCAGCCCCAGCATTTT. Its translation: CASSIFNGQGEYSNQPQHF.

J is TRBJ2-7 and V is TRBV25-1, with D perhaps TRBD2 (7 bases). This CDR3 has 16 residues. The V gene lost 5 bases and the J gene lost 3 bases, with 20 bases spanning the gap. Germline V gene data show CDR1 as MGHDK and CDR2 as SYGVNS. The CDR3 nucleotides read TGTGCCAGCAGTTCGAGGGGGGGGGGCATAGACTACGAGCAGTACTTC. Translation: CASSSRGGGIDYEQYF.

This chain joins TRBV20-1 and TRBJ2-1; D not certain. Trimming pared 3 bases from V and 5 bases from J, leaving 17 bases between. This CDR3 is 15 amino acids long. CDR1 and CDR2 (germline): DFQATT, SNEGSKA (reference sequence). Here the CDR3 DNA reads TGCAGTGCTAGGACCACCTATTCATCCGACAATGAGCAGTTCTTC. Residues: CSARTTYSSDNEQFF.

V and J are TRBV19 and TRBJ2-7, with 7 bases that match TRBD1. Germline-derived CDR1 and CDR2 are LNHDA and SQIVND (reference sequence). J gave up 3 bases and V 4 bases, and 9 bases lay outside the gene matches. The length of the CDR3 is 15 residues. The CDR3 coding sequence is TGTGCCAGTAGTAGCCCAACGGGACAGAACTACGAGCAGTACTTC. It yields the protein CASSSPTGQNYEQYF.

The chain links TRBV19 to TRBJ2-1; possibly TRBD1 for D (7 bases). CDR1 and CDR2 from the germline V gene are LNHDA and SQIVND (reference sequence). The V end was cut by 8 bases, the J end by 4 bases, with 15 bases between. This CDR3 is built from 14 residues. Written as DNA, the CDR3 is TGTGCCAGTGAGGGGGCAGGGAGGTACAATGAGCAGTTCTTC. Its translation is CASEGAGRYNEQFF.

This clonotype was counted between two and nine times. The chain's CDR3 is CASSFQSQGYEQYF. As DNA, the CDR3 is TGTGCCAGCAGTTTCCAGAGTCAGGGCTACGAGCAGTACTTC. The rearrangement joins TRBV12-3 or TRBV12-4 to TRBJ2-7; a weak D match, TRBD1 (5 bases). The CDR3 is 14 residues long. Deletions cut 3 bases from V and 3 bases from J, with 12 bases between.